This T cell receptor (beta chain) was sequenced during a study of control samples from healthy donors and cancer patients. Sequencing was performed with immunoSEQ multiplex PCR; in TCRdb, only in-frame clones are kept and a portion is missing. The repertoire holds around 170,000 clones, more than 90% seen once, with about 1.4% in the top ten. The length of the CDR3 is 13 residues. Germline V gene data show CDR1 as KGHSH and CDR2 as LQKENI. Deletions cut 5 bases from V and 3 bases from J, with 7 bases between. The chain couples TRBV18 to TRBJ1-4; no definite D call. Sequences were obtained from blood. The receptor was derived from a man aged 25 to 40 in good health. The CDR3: CASSDRANEKLFF. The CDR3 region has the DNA TGTGCCAGCTCAGACCGGGCTAATGAAAAACTGTTTTTT.